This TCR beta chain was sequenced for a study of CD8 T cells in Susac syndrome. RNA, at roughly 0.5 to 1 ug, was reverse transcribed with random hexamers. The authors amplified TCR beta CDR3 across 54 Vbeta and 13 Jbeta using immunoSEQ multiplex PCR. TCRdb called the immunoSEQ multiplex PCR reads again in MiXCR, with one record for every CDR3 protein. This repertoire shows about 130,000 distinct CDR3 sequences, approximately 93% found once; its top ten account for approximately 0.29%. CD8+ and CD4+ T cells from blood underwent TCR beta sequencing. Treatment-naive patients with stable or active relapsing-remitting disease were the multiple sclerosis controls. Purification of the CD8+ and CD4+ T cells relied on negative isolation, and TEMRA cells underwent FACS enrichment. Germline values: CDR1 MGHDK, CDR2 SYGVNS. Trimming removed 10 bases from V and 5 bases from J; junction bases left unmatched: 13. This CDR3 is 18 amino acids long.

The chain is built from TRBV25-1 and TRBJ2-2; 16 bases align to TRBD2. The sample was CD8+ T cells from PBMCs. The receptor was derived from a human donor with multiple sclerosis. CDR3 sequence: CATGGLAGGPVWTGELFF. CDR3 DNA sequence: TGTGCCACCGGGGGACTAGCGGGAGGGCCAGTGTGGACCGGGGAGCTGTTTTTT.